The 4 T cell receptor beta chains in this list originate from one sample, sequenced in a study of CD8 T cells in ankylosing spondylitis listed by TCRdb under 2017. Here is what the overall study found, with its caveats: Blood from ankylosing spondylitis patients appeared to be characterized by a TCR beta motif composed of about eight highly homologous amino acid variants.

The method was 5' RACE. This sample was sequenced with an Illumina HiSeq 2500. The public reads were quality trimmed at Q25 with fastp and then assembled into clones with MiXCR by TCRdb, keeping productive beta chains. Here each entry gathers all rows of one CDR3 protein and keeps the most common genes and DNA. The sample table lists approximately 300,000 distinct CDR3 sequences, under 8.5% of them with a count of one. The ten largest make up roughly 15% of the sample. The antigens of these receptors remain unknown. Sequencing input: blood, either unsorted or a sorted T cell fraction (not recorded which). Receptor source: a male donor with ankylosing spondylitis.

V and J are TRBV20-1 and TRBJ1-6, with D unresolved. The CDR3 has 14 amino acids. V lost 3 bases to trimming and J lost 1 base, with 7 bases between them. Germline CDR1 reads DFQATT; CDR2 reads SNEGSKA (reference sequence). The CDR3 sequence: CSASMASYNSPLHF. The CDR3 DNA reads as TGCAGTGCTAGTATGGCGTCCTATAATTCACCCCTCCACTTT.

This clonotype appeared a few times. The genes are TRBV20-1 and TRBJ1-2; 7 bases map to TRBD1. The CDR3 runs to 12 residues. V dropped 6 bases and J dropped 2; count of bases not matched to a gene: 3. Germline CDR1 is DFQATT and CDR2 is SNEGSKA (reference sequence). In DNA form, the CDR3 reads TGCAGTGCACCGACAGGGAACTATGGCTACACCTTC. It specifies CSAPTGNYGYTF.

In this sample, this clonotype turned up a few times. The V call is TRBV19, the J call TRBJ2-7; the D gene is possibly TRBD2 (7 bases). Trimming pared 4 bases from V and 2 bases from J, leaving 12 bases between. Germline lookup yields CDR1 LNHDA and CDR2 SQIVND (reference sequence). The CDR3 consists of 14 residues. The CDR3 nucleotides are TGTGCCAGTAGTAAGGGAGGGGGTCCCTACGAGCAGTACTTC. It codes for CASSKGGGPYEQYF.

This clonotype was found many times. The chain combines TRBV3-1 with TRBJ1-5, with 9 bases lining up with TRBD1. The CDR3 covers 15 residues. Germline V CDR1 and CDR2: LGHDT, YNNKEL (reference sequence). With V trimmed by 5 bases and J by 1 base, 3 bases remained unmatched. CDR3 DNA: TGTGCCAGCAGCTCCGGGACAGGGAGCAATCAGCCCCAGCATTTT. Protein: CASSSGTGSNQPQHF.